This T cell receptor beta chain derives from a study of cytomegalovirus exposure and HLA in healthy donors. Of note for this clone: As yet, its antigen is unknown.

Study observations and caveats: The classifier reportedly diagnosed cytomegalovirus status with high sensitivity and specificity.

Libraries were prepared by immunoSEQ multiplex PCR; TCRdb keeps only in-frame clonotypes and omits some of them. The table lists 60,000 to 80,000 clones, 90% to 95% of them singletons. While the first cohort had 500 to 700 subjects, the donors belonged to the separate validation cohort of about 120 subjects. The V end was cut by 4 bases, the J end by 2 bases, with 13 bases between. Germline CDR1 reads SGDLS; CDR2 reads YYNGEE. The CDR3 is 14 residues long. The chain uses TRBV9 and TRBJ2-7; no clear D. The clonotype was recovered from a woman under 30 in good health and CMV-seropositive. The specimen sequenced was PBMCs. The chain's CDR3 is CASSPTGGAYEQYF. The DNA for the CDR3 is TGTGCCAGCAGCCCCACCGGTGGAGCCTACGAGCAGTACTTC.